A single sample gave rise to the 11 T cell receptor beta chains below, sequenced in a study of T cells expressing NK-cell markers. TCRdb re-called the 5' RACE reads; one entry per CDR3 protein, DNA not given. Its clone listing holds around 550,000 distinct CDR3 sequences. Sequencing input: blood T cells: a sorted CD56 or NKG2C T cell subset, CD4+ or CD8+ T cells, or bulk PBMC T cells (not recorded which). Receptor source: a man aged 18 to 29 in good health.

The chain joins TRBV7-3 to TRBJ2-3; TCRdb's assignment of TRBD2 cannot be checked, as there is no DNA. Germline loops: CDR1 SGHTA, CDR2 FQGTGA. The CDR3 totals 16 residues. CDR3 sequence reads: CASSLGGTSGTDTQYF.

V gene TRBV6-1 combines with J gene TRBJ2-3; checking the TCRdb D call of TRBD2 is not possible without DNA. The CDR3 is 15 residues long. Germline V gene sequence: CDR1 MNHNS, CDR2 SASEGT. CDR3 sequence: CASREPGGYIDTQYF.

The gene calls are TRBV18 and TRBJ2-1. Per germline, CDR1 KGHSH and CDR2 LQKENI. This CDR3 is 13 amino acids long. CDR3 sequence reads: CASSRDGSNEQFF.

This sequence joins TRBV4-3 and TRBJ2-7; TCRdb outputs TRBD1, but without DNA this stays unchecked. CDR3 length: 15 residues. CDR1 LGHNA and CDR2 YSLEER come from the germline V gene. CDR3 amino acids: CASSQGFGTAYEQYF.

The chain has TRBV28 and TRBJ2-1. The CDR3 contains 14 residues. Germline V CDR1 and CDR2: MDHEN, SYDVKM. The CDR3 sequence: CASSSWEFYNEQFF. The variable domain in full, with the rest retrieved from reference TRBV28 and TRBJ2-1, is DVKVTQSSRYLVKRTGEKVFLECVQDMDHENMFWYRQDPGLGLRLIYFSYDVKMKEKGDIPEGYSVSREKKERFSLILESASTNQTSMYLCASSSWEFYNEQFFGPGTRLTVL.

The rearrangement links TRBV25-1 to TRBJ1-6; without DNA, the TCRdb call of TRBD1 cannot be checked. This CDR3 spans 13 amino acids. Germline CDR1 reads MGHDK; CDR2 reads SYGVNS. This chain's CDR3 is CASNKGGNSPLHF. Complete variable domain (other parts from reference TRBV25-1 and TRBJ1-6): EADIYQTPRYLVIGTGKKITLECSQTMGHDKMYWYQQDPGMELHLIHYSYGVNSTEKGDLSSESTVSRIRTEHFPLTLESARPSHTSQYLCASNKGGNSPLHFGNGTRLTVT.

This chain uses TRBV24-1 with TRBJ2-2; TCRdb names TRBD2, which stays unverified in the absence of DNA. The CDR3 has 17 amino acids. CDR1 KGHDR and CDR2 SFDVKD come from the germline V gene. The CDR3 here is CATSEPTSGRITGELFF.

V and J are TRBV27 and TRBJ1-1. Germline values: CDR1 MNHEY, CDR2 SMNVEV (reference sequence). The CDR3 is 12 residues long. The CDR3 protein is CASSPPGRGAFF.

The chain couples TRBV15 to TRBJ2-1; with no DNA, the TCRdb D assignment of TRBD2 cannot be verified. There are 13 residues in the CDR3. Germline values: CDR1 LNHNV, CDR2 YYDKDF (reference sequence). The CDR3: CATQGLVNGEQFF.

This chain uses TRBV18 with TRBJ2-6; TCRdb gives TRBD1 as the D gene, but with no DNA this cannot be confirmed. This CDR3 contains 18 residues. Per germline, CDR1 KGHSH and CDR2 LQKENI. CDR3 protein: CASSPEDRVYPGANVLTF.

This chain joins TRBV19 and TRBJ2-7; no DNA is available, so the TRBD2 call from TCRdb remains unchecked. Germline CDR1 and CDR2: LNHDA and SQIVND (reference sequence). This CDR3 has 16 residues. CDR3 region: CASSIDMSGSSYEQYF.